The clone carrying this TCR beta chain was recorded a few times. TCRdb independently ran MiXCR on the 5' RACE reads; one entry per CDR3 protein. The repertoire holds fewer than 700,000 distinct CDR3 sequences, about 20% seen once, with around 11% in the top ten. J gave up 2 bases and V 3 bases, and 3 bases lay outside the gene matches. CDR3 length equals 14 residues. The germline gives CDR1 DFQATT, CDR2 SNEGSKA (reference sequence). These data belong to a study of T-cell memory formation after mild COVID-19. This chain joins TRBV20-1 and TRBJ2-7, with TRBD1 matching 11 bases. This sequence originates from an adult woman who had mild COVID-19 (a few samples of this study predate the infection). Cell type and time point are not known. The sequencing sample was made of PBMCs or a T cell subset sorted from them (not recorded which). The CDR3 sequence is CSASGQGAAYEQYF. CDR3 coding DNA: TGCAGTGCTAGTGGACAGGGGGCAGCCTACGAGCAGTACTTC.